This T cell receptor beta chain derives from a study of CD8 T cells in Susac syndrome. This clonotype has a single count. RNA in amounts of about 0.5 to 1 ug was reverse transcribed with random hexamers. Across 54 Vbeta and 13 Jbeta, immunoSEQ multiplex PCR amplified TCR beta CDR3. TCRdb redid the calling of the immunoSEQ multiplex PCR reads with MiXCR, one entry per CDR3 protein. The data show tens of thousands of distinct CDR3 sequences, roughly nine tenths seen once. Germline assignment: CDR1 PRHDT and CDR2 FYEKMQ (reference sequence). CDR3 length: 15 amino acids. V shed 0 bases and J shed 1 base, with 8 bases lying between them. In blood CD8+ and CD4+ T cells, TCR beta underwent sequencing. TEMRA cells were FACS-enriched, unlike CD8+ and CD4+ T cells, which were negatively isolated.

Source material: CD8+ T cells from PBMCs. The source of this sequence is a human donor with multiple sclerosis. The chain joins TRBV13 to TRBJ2-3; no firm D call. The chain's CDR3 is CASSLGAQGTDTQYF. The CDR3 DNA reads TGTGCCAGCAGCTTAGGGGCCCAGGGCACAGATACGCAGTATTTT.